These 9 T cell receptor beta chains came from one sample sequenced in a study of shared clonotypes between healthy human individuals. Naive CD8 cells comprised CD45RO-negative, CCR7-positively selected cells, excluding terminally differentiated effector memory CD45RA+ cells. Clones were sequenced by immunoSEQ multiplex PCR, and TCRdb holds only the in-frame ones, with some missing. This sample has 2 million to 2.5 million clones, with about 95% found just once. The sample comprised naive CD8+ T cells sorted from blood. The source is a man aged 18 to 30 in good health.

The chain recombines TRBV6-6 with TRBJ1-5; D is undetermined. From germline, CDR1 is MNHNY and CDR2 SVGAGI (reference sequence). Deletions cut 0 bases from V and 6 bases from J, with 0 bases between. CDR3 length: 11 amino acids. CDR3 sequence reads: CASSYSQPQHF. The CDR3 DNA sequence: TGTGCCAGCAGTTACTCTCAGCCCCAGCATTTT.

J is TRBJ1-1 and V is TRBV5-1; 7 positions agree with TRBD1. V trimming: 4 bases; J trimming: 4 bases; junction bases outside the gene matches: 13. Germline V gene lookup returns CDR1 SGHRS and CDR2 YFSETQ. CDR3 length: 16 residues. The CDR3 coding sequence is TGCGCCAGCAGCAACCCTCGACAGGGATTGAGCACTGAAGCTTTCTTT. Translated, it gives CASSNPRQGLSTEAFF.

On this clone: Other DNA sequences within the sample encode an identical CDR3. J is TRBJ2-5 and V is TRBV6-5; D remains unclear. The ends were cut back, 3 bases at V and 2 bases at J, with 7 bases in the middle. The germline gives CDR1 MNHEY, CDR2 SVGAGI. CDR3 size: 13 residues. CDR3 residues: CASSYNNQETQYF. The DNA of the CDR3 is TGTGCCAGCAGTTATAACAATCAAGAGACCCAGTACTTC.

The chain recombines TRBV12-5 with TRBJ1-5; TRBD1 is a possible D gene (5 bases). The CDR3 length is 16 residues. Germline V gene lookup returns CDR1 LGHNT and CDR2 FRNRAP. Trimming pared 0 bases from V and 7 bases from J, leaving 16 bases between. CDR3 coding DNA: TGTGCTAGTGGTTTGGTACAAGGGGTCCCGGAGCAGCCCCAGCATTTT. This encodes CASGLVQGVPEQPQHF.

This clone appeared a single time. The chain employs TRBV7-9 and TRBJ2-7, with 10 bases that match TRBD1. Trimming removed 2 bases from V and 4 bases from J; junction bases left unmatched: 8. Germline V lookup: CDR1 SEHNR, CDR2 FQNEAQ (reference sequence). This CDR3 is built from 16 residues. The CDR3 sequence is CASSLHPGTGVYEQYF. CDR3 bases: TGTGCCAGCAGCTTACATCCTGGGACAGGGGTTTACGAGCAGTACTTC.

The table lists this clone with a count of one. J is TRBJ2-7 and V is TRBV18, with 7 bases matching TRBD1. The CDR3 is made up of 14 amino acids. With V trimmed by 1 base and J by 2 bases, 2 bases remained unmatched. Germline values: CDR1 KGHSH, CDR2 LQKENI. CDR3: CASSPQDRAYEQYF. The DNA for the CDR3 is TGTGCCAGCTCACCACAAGACAGGGCCTACGAGCAGTACTTC.

This rearrangement joins TRBV19 to TRBJ1-6; D gene ambiguous. The germline CDR1 and CDR2 sequences are LNHDA and SQIVND (reference sequence). CDR3 length equals 15 residues. The V gene lost 7 bases and the J gene lost 7 bases, with 17 bases spanning the gap. The CDR3 spells CASKGLGSENSPLHF. Written as DNA, the CDR3 is TGTGCCAGTAAAGGTTTGGGCTCAGAGAATTCACCCCTCCACTTT.

Concerning this clone itself: Other DNA sequences in this sample translate to the same CDR3. The genes are TRBV29-1 and TRBJ2-1; 8 bases map to TRBD2. Germline trimming cut 6 bases from V and 1 base from J; bases unmatched to any gene: 5. The germline CDR1 and CDR2 sequences are SQVTM and ANQGSEA. The CDR3 is 14 amino acids. The CDR3 region has the DNA TGCAGCGTCGAGCTAGCGGGTTCCTACAATGAGCAGTTCTTC. Translating gives CSVELAGSYNEQFF.

V and J are TRBV7-3 and TRBJ2-5, with a weak D call TRBD2 (6 bases). V lost 5 bases, J lost 1 base, and 14 bases lay in between. Germline CDR1 reads SGHTA; CDR2 reads FQGTGA. CDR3 length: 15 residues. The CDR3 coding sequence is TGTGCCAGCAGCCCCATGGCAGCGGGCCAAGAGACCCAGTACTTC. Encoded protein: CASSPMAAGQETQYF.